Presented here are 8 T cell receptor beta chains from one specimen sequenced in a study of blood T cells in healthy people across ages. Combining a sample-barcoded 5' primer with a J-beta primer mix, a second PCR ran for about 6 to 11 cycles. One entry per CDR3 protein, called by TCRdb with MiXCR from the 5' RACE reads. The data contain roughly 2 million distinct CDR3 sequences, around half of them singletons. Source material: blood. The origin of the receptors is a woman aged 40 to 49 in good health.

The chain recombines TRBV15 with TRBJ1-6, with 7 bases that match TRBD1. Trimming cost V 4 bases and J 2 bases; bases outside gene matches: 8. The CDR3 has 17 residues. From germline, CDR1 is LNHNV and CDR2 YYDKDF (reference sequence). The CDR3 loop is CATSTRQGRAYNSPLHF. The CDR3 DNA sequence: TGTGCCACCAGCACAAGACAGGGAAGGGCCTATAATTCACCCCTCCACTTT.

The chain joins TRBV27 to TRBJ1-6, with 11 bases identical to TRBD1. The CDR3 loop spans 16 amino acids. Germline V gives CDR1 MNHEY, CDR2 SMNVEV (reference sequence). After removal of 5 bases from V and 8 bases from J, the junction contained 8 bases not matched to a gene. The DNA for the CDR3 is TGTGCCAGCAGTGAGGACAGGGGGCTTCTGTATTCACCCCTCCACTTT. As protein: CASSEDRGLLYSPLHF.

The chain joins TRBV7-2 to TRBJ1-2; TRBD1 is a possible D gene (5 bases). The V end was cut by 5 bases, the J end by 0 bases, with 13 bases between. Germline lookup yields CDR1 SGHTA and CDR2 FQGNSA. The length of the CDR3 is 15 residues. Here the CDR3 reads CASSPAQDANYGYTF. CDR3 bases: TGTGCCAGCAGCCCGGCACAGGACGCTAACTATGGCTACACCTTC.

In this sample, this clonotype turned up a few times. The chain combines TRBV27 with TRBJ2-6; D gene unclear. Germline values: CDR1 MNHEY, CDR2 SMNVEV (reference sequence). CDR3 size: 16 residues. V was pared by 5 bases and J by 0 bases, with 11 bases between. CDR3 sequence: CASSPRPISGANVLTF. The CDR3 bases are TGTGCCAGCAGTCCAAGACCGATCTCTGGGGCCAACGTCCTGACTTTC.

This chain's CDR3 is CASRRRGGGTDTQYF. CDR3 nucleotides: TGTGCCAGCAGGAGAAGGGGGGGAGGCACAGATACGCAGTATTTT. The V gene is TRBV27, the J gene TRBJ2-3, with TRBD2 as a possible D gene (7 bases). Per the germline V gene, CDR1 is MNHEY and CDR2 is SMNVEV (reference sequence). The CDR3 is 15 amino acids. The V gene lost 6 bases and the J gene lost 1 base, with 14 bases spanning the gap.

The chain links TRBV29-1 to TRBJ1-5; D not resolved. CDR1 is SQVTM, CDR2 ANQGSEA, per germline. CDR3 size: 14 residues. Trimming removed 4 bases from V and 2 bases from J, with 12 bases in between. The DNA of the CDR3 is TGCAGCGTTGGGTTCTTGGAGGGCAATCAGCCCCAGCATTTT. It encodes CSVGFLEGNQPQHF.

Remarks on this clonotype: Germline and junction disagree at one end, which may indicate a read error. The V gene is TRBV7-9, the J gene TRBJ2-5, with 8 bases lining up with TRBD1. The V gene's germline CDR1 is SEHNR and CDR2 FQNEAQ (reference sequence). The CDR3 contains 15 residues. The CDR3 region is CASSHWDRTQEAQYF. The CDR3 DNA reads TGTGCCAGCAGCCACTGGGACAGGACTCAAGAGGCCCAGTACTTC.

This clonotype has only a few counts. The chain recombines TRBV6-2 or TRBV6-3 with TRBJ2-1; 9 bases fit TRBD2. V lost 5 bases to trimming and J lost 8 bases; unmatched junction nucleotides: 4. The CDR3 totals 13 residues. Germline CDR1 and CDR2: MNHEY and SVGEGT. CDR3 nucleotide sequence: TGTGCCAGCAGTGGGACTAGCAACGATGAGCAGTTCTTC. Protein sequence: CASSGTSNDEQFF.